This T cell receptor beta chain came from a study of shared clonotypes between healthy human individuals. Study-wide findings and caveats: Compared with clonotypes that all four donors shared, non-shared clonotypes had lower generation probabilities. Rarefaction revealed incomplete sorted-subset sequencing despite large depth. Shared clonotypes: about 5% naive CD4, 3% to 3.5% naive CD8, less than 2.5% memory CD4, about 0.4% memory CD8.

Germline V gene data show CDR1 as SEHNR and CDR2 as FQNEAQ (reference sequence). This CDR3 comprises 10 residues. V was trimmed by 9 bases and J by 6 bases, leaving 8 bases between them. Profiling relied on immunoSEQ multiplex PCR, and the TCRdb table lists in-frame clones only, not all of them. Of about 2 million clones listed, approximately 95% were seen once; the top ten hold 1.2%. Naive CD8 populations comprised CD45RO-negative cells positively selected for CCR7, excluding terminally differentiated effector memory CD45RA+ cells. Notes on this clone: Its antigen remains unidentified.

The rearrangement links TRBV7-9 to TRBJ1-1, with D maybe TRBD1 (5 bases). Sequenced sample: naive CD8+ T cells sorted from blood. The clonotype comes from a man between 18 and 29 years old in good health. The CDR3 DNA follows: TGTGCCAGTGGGGGGTCTGAAGCTTTCTTT. It is translated as CASGGSEAFF.